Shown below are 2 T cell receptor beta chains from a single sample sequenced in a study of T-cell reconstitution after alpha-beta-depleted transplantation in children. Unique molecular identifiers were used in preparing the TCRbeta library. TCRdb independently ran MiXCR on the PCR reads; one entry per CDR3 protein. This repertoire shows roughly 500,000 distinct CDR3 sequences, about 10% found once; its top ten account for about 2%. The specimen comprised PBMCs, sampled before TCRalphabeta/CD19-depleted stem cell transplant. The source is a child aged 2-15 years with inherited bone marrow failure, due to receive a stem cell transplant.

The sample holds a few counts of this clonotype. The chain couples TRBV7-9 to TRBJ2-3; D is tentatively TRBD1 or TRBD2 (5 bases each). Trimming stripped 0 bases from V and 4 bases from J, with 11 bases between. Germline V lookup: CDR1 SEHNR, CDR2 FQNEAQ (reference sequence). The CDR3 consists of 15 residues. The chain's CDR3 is CASSLAFGGPDTQYF. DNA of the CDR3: TGTGCCAGCAGCTTAGCGTTTGGGGGACCAGATACGCAGTATTTT.

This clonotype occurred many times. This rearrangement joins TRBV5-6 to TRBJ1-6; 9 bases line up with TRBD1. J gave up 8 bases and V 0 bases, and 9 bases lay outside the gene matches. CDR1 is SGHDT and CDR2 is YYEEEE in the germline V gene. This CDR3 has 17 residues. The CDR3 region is CASSLEGQGLIDSPLHF. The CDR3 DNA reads TGTGCCAGCAGCTTGGAAGGACAGGGGCTTATAGATTCACCCCTCCACTTT.